Below are 25 T cell receptor beta chains sequenced from a single sample in a study of neoadjuvant nivolumab and ipilimumab in lung cancer. The data were produced by immunoSEQ multiplex PCR, yet TCRdb's version contains in-frame clones alone and is incomplete. The data contain under 9,500 clones, approximately 85% of them seen just once; the ten biggest clones take up 6.8%. Source: tumor tissue, taken after neoadjuvant nivolumab, alone or with ipilimumab, at or shortly before surgery. Receptors were obtained from an adult with non-small cell lung cancer.

The DNA of the CDR3 is TGCGCCAGCAGCTTGGGAGCGGGAAGCTACGAGCAGTACTTC. This gives the protein CASSLGAGSYEQYF. V usage is TRBV5-1 and J usage is TRBJ2-7; 7 bases are shared with TRBD2. Germline V gene sequence: CDR1 SGHRS, CDR2 YFSETQ. This CDR3 is built from 14 residues. The V gene end was trimmed by 0 bases and the J gene end by 3 bases; junction bases not matched to a gene: 3. Full variable domain (outside the CDR3, taken from reference TRBV5-1 and TRBJ2-7): KAGVTQTPRYLIKTRGQQVTLSCSPISGHRSVSWYQQTPGQGLQFLFEYFSETQRNKGNFPGRFSGRQFSNSRSEMNVSTLELGDSALYLCASSLGAGSYEQYFGPGTRLTVT.

This chain links TRBV6-6 with TRBJ1-2, with TRBD1 matching over 8 bases. Looked up from germline, CDR1 is MNHNY and CDR2 is SVGAGI (reference sequence). This CDR3 contains 15 residues. J was trimmed by 3 bases and V by 0 bases; bases with no gene match: 3. CDR3 nucleotides: TGTGCCAGCAGTTACTCGACAGGGGCCTACTATGGCTACACCTTC. Protein product: CASSYSTGAYYGYTF.

The V call is TRBV5-4, the J call TRBJ2-7; 9 nucleotides match TRBD2. The germline gives CDR1 SGHNT, CDR2 YYREEE (reference sequence). The CDR3 consists of 17 residues. The trim removed 4 bases at V and 2 bases at J, leaving 13 bases unmatched. CDR3 nucleotides: TGTGCCAGCAGCCGCCGGGGAGCGGGGGGTTTGGCCTACGAGCAGTACTTC. Its protein product is CASSRRGAGGLAYEQYF.

The V and J genes are TRBV5-1 and TRBJ2-1; weak D call: TRBD2 (7 bases). Germline V gene data show CDR1 as SGHRS and CDR2 as YFSETQ. Trimming took 0 bases from V and 7 from J, leaving 11 bases between them. CDR3 length equals 14 residues. CDR3 nucleotide sequence: TGCGCCAGCAGCTTGGGAGGGGGGGATAATGAGCAGTTCTTC. Amino acids: CASSLGGGDNEQFF.

The chain joins TRBV5-1 to TRBJ2-1; 10 bases align to TRBD2. Trimming removed 3 bases from V and 8 bases from J; junction bases left unmatched: 8. This CDR3 is built from 15 residues. Germline V gene sequence: CDR1 SGHRS, CDR2 YFSETQ. The CDR3: CASSSVASGGYEQFF. CDR3 DNA sequence: TGCGCCAGCAGCTCGGTGGCTAGCGGGGGCTATGAGCAGTTCTTC.

CDR3 sequence reads: CASSLGSGNYGYTF. Written as DNA, the CDR3 is TGTGCCAGCAGCTTAGGTTCAGGCAACTATGGCTACACCTTC. This rearrangement joins TRBV7-9 to TRBJ1-2; D gene unclear. Between the trimmed V and J ends, which lost 1 base and 2 bases, there was a span of 8 bases. Germline V gene lookup returns CDR1 SEHNR and CDR2 FQNEAQ (reference sequence). The CDR3 has 14 amino acids.

CDR3 loop: CASSLRGQNTEAFF. DNA of the CDR3: TGTGCCAGCTCACTCAGGGGCCAGAACACTGAAGCTTTCTTT. The chain joins TRBV18 to TRBJ1-1; D is perhaps TRBD1 (6 bases). This CDR3 contains 14 residues. The V and J ends lost 4 bases and 1 base respectively, with 10 bases between them. Germline CDR1 reads KGHSH; CDR2 reads LQKENI.

The chain links TRBV7-2 to TRBJ1-2, with D possibly TRBD1 on 6 matching bases. The CDR3 is made up of 15 amino acids. Germline-derived CDR1 and CDR2 are SGHTA and FQGNSA. Trimming cost V 3 bases and J 5 bases, with 16 bases left between them. The CDR3 DNA follows: TGTGCCAGCAGCTTCCGGGGGCTCACCTTATATGGCTACACCTTC. It is translated as CASSFRGLTLYGYTF.

The V and J genes are TRBV10-3 and TRBJ1-1; D gene uncertain. V was shortened by 10 bases and J by 4 bases, with 16 bases between the two germline ends. The germline gives CDR1 ENHRY, CDR2 SYGVKD. There are 13 residues in the CDR3. The CDR3 DNA reads TGTGCCACCAAGGCGCTAGTTGGCACTGAAGCTTTCTTT. This sequence encodes CATKALVGTEAFF.

The V gene is TRBV7-9, the J gene TRBJ1-6, with D possibly matching TRBD1 (6 bases). V shed 5 bases and J shed 6 bases, with 14 bases lying between them. Looked up from germline, CDR1 is SEHNR and CDR2 is FQNEAQ (reference sequence). The CDR3 has 15 residues. This chain's CDR3 is CASSLRTELNSPLHF. The CDR3 bases are TGTGCCAGCAGCCTTCGGACAGAGCTTAATTCACCCCTCCACTTT.

The gene calls are TRBV18 and TRBJ2-3, with D uncertain. Germline-derived CDR1 and CDR2 are KGHSH and LQKENI. This CDR3 is built from 14 residues. The V end lost 3 bases, the J end lost 3 bases, and 10 bases lay between the germline ends. CDR3 coding DNA: TGTGCCAGCTCACCCCCCACACGGACAGATACGCAGTATTTT. Protein: CASSPPTRTDTQYF.

V and J are TRBV30 and TRBJ2-7; D perhaps matches TRBD1 (6 bases). CDR3 length equals 14 residues. The V end lost 3 bases, the J end lost 1 base, and 13 bases lay between the germline ends. Germline lookup yields CDR1 GTSNPN and CDR2 SVGIG (reference sequence). CDR3 bases: TGTGCCTGGAGCGTGACAGGTCGTTCCTACGAGCAGTACTTC. It yields the protein CAWSVTGRSYEQYF.

This clone was observed a few times. This chain joins TRBV18 and TRBJ2-2; 9 bases match TRBD1. V shed 4 bases and J 6 bases; nucleotides not matched to a gene: 9. The CDR3 runs to 16 residues. CDR1 is KGHSH, CDR2 LQKENI, per germline. The CDR3 reads CASSRAGTGFSGELFF. The CDR3 region has the DNA TGTGCCAGCTCACGAGCTGGGACAGGGTTCTCCGGGGAGCTGTTTTTT.

J is TRBJ1-2 and V is TRBV7-8; D unclear. The V gene's germline CDR1 is SGHVS and CDR2 FQNEAQ. Trimming took off 5 bases at V and 7 bases at J, with 14 bases between the two ends. This CDR3 has 13 amino acids. Written as DNA, the CDR3 is TGTGCCAGCAGCCCTGGGCAGGTAGCTGGCTACACCTTC. Its protein is CASSPGQVAGYTF. Variable domain in full (rest from reference TRBV7-8 and TRBJ1-2): GAGVSQSPRYKVAKRGQDVALRCDPISGHVSLFWYQQALGQGPEFLTYFQNEAQLDKSGLPSDRFFAERPEGSVSTLKIQRTQQEDSAVYLCASSPGQVAGYTFGSGTRLTVV.

V gene TRBV6-6 combines with J gene TRBJ2-2, with D perhaps given as TRBD1 or TRBD2 (5 bases each). V shed 3 bases and J shed 7 bases, with 15 bases lying between them. Germline V lookup: CDR1 MNHNY, CDR2 SVGAGI (reference sequence). This CDR3 contains 15 residues. The CDR3 protein is CASSYSWEQGGELFF. The DNA for the CDR3 is TGTGCCAGCAGTTATAGTTGGGAGCAGGGCGGGGAGCTGTTTTTT.

About this clone itself: Other DNA sequences within the sample encode an identical CDR3. The rearrangement joins TRBV28 to TRBJ1-5; TRBD1 is a possible D gene (6 bases). Germline values: CDR1 MDHEN, CDR2 SYDVKM. There are 14 residues in the CDR3. Trimming shortened V by 3 bases and J by 2 bases, and 8 bases separated the two germline ends. DNA of the CDR3: TGTGCCAGCAGTTTTCCAGGGGGCAATCAGCCCCAGCATTTT. Translating gives CASSFPGGNQPQHF.

DNA of the CDR3: TGTGCCAGCAGTCCTTTCCCAGATAATTCACCCCTCCACTTT. It yields the protein CASSPFPDNSPLHF. The V call is TRBV6-5, the J call TRBJ1-6, with D uncertain. CDR1 and CDR2 (germline): MNHEY, SVGAGI. This CDR3 comprises 14 residues. The V and J ends lost 5 bases and 5 bases respectively, with 10 bases between them.

CDR3 nucleotides: TGCGCCAGCAGCCTTCTGAACAGGGGGAGCACCGGGGAGCTGTTTTTT. Protein: CASSLLNRGSTGELFF. The chain employs TRBV5-1 and TRBJ2-2, with 8 bases matching TRBD1. Germline V gene lookup returns CDR1 SGHRS and CDR2 YFSETQ. The V segment lost 4 bases and the J segment 4 bases; nucleotides outside the gene matches: 9. CDR3 size: 16 residues.

The chain has TRBV28 and TRBJ2-5; maybe TRBD2 (6 bases). Germline CDR1 reads MDHEN; CDR2 reads SYDVKM. The ends were cut back, 5 bases at V and 5 bases at J, with 18 bases in the middle. The CDR3 extends over 15 amino acids. This chain's CDR3 is CASSPSTGSGETQYF. The DNA for the CDR3 is TGTGCCAGCAGTCCTTCGACGGGCAGCGGGGAGACCCAGTACTTC.

The chain combines TRBV7-2 with TRBJ2-5; D unclear. The CDR3 runs 13 residues. Germline V lookup: CDR1 SGHTA, CDR2 FQGNSA. V was clipped by 0 bases and J by 5 bases, with 7 bases between them. CDR3 protein: CASSLAGMETQYF. For the CDR3, the DNA is TGTGCCAGCAGCTTAGCGGGTATGGAGACCCAGTACTTC.

About this clone itself: The missing conserved phenylalanine or tryptophan at the end of this CDR3 makes a read error likely. The limits of the CDR3 on the DNA are not certain, so only TCRdb's listed CDR3 is given. This chain links TRBV20-1 with TRBJ2-7; the D call in the table, TRBD2, was not verified against the DNA. Germline CDR1 DFQATT, CDR2 SNEGSKA (reference sequence). Both ends counted, the CDR3 spans 9 residues. The CDR3 loop reads CSGDPDSDG.

This chain joins TRBV6-6 and TRBJ2-5; TRBD2 might be the D (5 bases). This CDR3 is built from 14 residues. The V gene's germline CDR1 is MNHNY and CDR2 SVGAGI (reference sequence). Trimming took 9 bases from V and 4 from J, leaving 18 bases between them. The CDR3 here is CASKTTIGLETQYF. As DNA, the CDR3 is TGTGCCAGTAAAACGACTATCGGTTTAGAGACCCAGTACTTC.

V and J are TRBV5-6 and TRBJ1-6, with D tentatively TRBD1 (5 bases). The CDR3 loop spans 14 amino acids. With 7 bases removed from V and 8 bases from J, the gap between germline ends came to 16 bases. The germline gives CDR1 SGHDT, CDR2 YYEEEE. The CDR3 is CASESIGGYSPLHF. The CDR3 DNA is TGTGCCAGCGAATCTATCGGGGGTTATTCACCCCTCCACTTT.

This chain connects TRBV13 to TRBJ2-7; D might be TRBD2 (5 bases). The V and J ends lost 3 bases and 6 bases respectively, with 15 bases between them. CDR3 length equals 14 residues. CDR1 and CDR2 from the germline V gene are PRHDT and FYEKMQ (reference sequence). The CDR3 coding sequence is TGTGCCAGCAGCTTTCGAGGGTGGGAGACCGAGCAGTACTTC. Translated, it gives CASSFRGWETEQYF. Complete variable domain (other parts from reference TRBV13 and TRBJ2-7): AAGVIQSPRHLIKEKRETATLKCYPIPRHDTVYWYQQGPGQDPQFLISFYEKMQSDKGSIPDRFSAQQFSDYHSELNMSSLELGDSALYFCASSFRGWETEQYFGPGTRLTVT.

The rearrangement joins TRBV6-1 to TRBJ1-5; D may be TRBD1 (5 bases). Germline CDR1 reads MNHNS; CDR2 reads SASEGT. The V end lost 6 bases, the J end lost 5 bases, and 20 bases lay between the germline ends. CDR3 size: 16 residues. The CDR3 DNA reads as TGTGCCAGCAGGGAATTGGGGGGTTCAGGGTATCAGCCCCAGCATTTT. It is translated as CASRELGGSGYQPQHF.